These T cell receptor beta chains were read from a single sample in a study of cytomegalovirus exposure and HLA in healthy donors. The data were produced by immunoSEQ multiplex PCR, yet TCRdb's version contains in-frame clones alone and is incomplete. The sample data list over 100,000 clones. The specimen was PBMCs. Every receptor here comes from a woman between 35 and 50 years old in good health and CMV-seropositive. CDR3s include the opening cysteine and the closing phenylalanine or tryptophan. The D gene is left open where the match is weak.

j_gene | v_gene | d_gene | CDR3aa | CDR3nt
TRBJ2-3 | TRBV7-9 | NA | CASVGGGTDTQYF | TGTGCCAGCGTCGGAGGGGGCACAGATACGCAGTATTTT
TRBJ2-3 | TRBV19 | TRBD2 | CASNPGGRADTQYF | TGTGCCAGTAATCCGGGAGGGCGGGCAGATACGCAGTATTTT
TRBJ2-5 | TRBV30 | TRBD1 | CAWIRGQETQYF | TGTGCCTGGATAAGGGGGCAGGAGACCCAGTACTTC
TRBJ1-2 | TRBV2 | TRBD1 | CASNYGTGGTVDGYTF | TGTGCCAGCAACTACGGGACAGGGGGCACCGTCGATGGCTACACCTTC
TRBJ2-6 | TRBV10-1 | NA | CAIHRDSGANVLTF | TGCGCCATCCACAGGGACTCTGGGGCCAACGTCCTGACTTTC
TRBJ2-2 | TRBV4-3 | TRBD2 | CASSQDLASGRGAGELFF | TGCGCCAGCAGCCAAGATCTGGCTAGCGGGCGTGGGGCCGGGGAGCTGTTTTTT
TRBJ2-1 | TRBV6-1 | NA | CASSEAGLVAEQFF | TGTGCCAGCAGTGAAGCGGGTTTAGTAGCTGAGCAGTTCTTC
TRBJ1-5 | TRBV6-5 | NA | CASRRGGNQPQHF | TGTGCCAGCAGGCGCGGGGGGAATCAGCCCCAGCATTTT
TRBJ2-5 | TRBV9 | NA | CASSLDSLGETQYF | TGTGCCAGCAGTTTGGACTCACTGGGAGAGACCCAGTACTTC
TRBJ2-1 | TRBV6-5 | NA | CASTGDFSSWLFF | TGTGCCAGCACCGGGGACTTTTCGTCCTGGCTGTTCTTC
TRBJ2-7 | TRBV7-9 | NA | CASSPGRRVNEQYF | TGTGCCAGCAGCCCGGGTAGGAGGGTGAACGAGCAGTACTTC
TRBJ1-4 | TRBV5-1 | NA | CASRPGDTTNEKLFF | TGCGCCAGCAGACCAGGGGACACAACTAATGAAAAACTGTTTTTT
TRBJ2-7 | TRBV7-9 | TRBD2 | CASSLLLAGVTYEQYF | TGTGCCAGCAGCCTACTGCTAGCGGGAGTTACCTACGAGCAGTACTTC
TRBJ1-1 | TRBV18 | NA | CASSPIPGEGTEAFF | TGTGCCAGCTCACCTATACCAGGGGAGGGCACTGAAGCTTTCTTT
TRBJ2-1 | TRBV4-1 | TRBD2 | CASSQPGTSGYNEQFF | TGCGCCAGCAGCCAGCCCGGGACTAGCGGTTACAATGAGCAGTTCTTC
TRBJ2-6 | TRBV10-3 | TRBD1 | CAISLTGASGANVLTF | TGTGCCATCAGTTTGACAGGGGCCTCTGGGGCCAACGTCCTGACTTTC
TRBJ1-5 | TRBV27 | TRBD1 | CASSRQGVGNQPQHF | TGTGCCAGCAGTAGACAGGGTGTAGGCAATCAGCCCCAGCATTTT
TRBJ2-3 | TRBV13 | TRBD2 | CASSFNPGLAGLADTQYF | TGTGCCAGCAGCTTTAACCCGGGACTAGCGGGATTAGCAGATACGCAGTATTTT
TRBJ2-1 | TRBV29-1 | NA | CSSRRSRNEQFF | TGCAGCTCGCGGAGGAGTCGGAATGAGCAGTTCTTC
TRBJ1-3 | TRBV30 | TRBD1 | CAWSVRQGVSGNTIYF | TGCGCCTGGAGTGTACGACAGGGGGTGTCGGGAAACACCATATATTTT
TRBJ1-3 | TRBV6-1 | TRBD1 | CASTTGYNGNTIYF | TGTGCCAGCACGACAGGGTATAACGGAAACACCATATATTTT
TRBJ1-5 | TRBV4-1 | NA | CASSQGSQPQHF | TGCGCCAGCAGCCAAGGGAGTCAGCCCCAGCATTTT
TRBJ2-6 | TRBV28 | NA | CASSLGSGANVLTF | TGTGCCAGCAGTCTCGGGTCGGGGGCCAACGTCCTGACTTTC
TRBJ2-2 | TRBV10-1 | TRBD1 | CASSERDRGSTGELFF | TGCGCCAGCAGTGAAAGGGACAGGGGAAGCACCGGGGAGCTGTTTTTT
TRBJ2-5 | TRBV7-9 | TRBD2 | CASSLREGGETQYF | TGTGCCAGCAGCTTACGGGAGGGCGGAGAGACCCAGTACTTC
TRBJ2-7 | TRBV19 | NA | CASTIVGGPGSYEQYF | TGTGCCAGTACCATTGTGGGAGGACCCGGCTCCTACGAGCAGTACTTC
TRBJ2-3 | TRBV29-1 | NA | CSVEGQPLSTRADTQYF | TGCAGCGTTGAGGGACAACCTCTCAGCACAAGGGCAGATACGCAGTATTTT
TRBJ2-7 | TRBV7-2 | TRBD2 | CASSLSGSTYEQYF | TGTGCCAGCAGCTTGAGCGGGAGTACCTACGAGCAGTACTTC
TRBJ2-3 | TRBV28 | NA | CATLSADTQYF | TGTGCCACCCTTAGTGCAGATACGCAGTATTTT
TRBJ2-5 | TRBV5-1 | NA | CASSLMLELGYYETQYF | TGCGCCAGCAGCTTGATGTTGGAGCTTGGATATTATGAGACCCAGTACTTC
TRBJ2-3 | TRBV5-6 | TRBD2 | CASSRLGTSGLTDTQYF | TGTGCCAGCAGCCGACTAGGGACTAGCGGCCTCACAGATACGCAGTATTTT
TRBJ1-5 | TRBV6-5 | TRBD1 | CASSHPGTGDQPQHF | TGTGCCAGCAGCCACCCAGGGACAGGGGATCAGCCCCAGCATTTT
TRBJ1-5 | TRBV28 | TRBD1 | CASSLQTGLTQPQHF | TGTGCCAGCAGTCTGCAGACAGGGCTCACACAGCCCCAGCATTTT
TRBJ2-1 | TRBV6-1 | NA | CASGQSSYNEQFF | TGTGCCAGCGGACAGAGCTCCTACAATGAGCAGTTCTTC
TRBJ2-1 | TRBV16 | NA | CASSQAGGLHLYEQFF | TGTGCCAGCAGCCAAGCCGGCGGACTACACCTGTATGAGCAGTTCTTC
TRBJ2-7 | TRBV7-6 | TRBD2 | CASSPGLAGGYEQYF | TGTGCCAGCAGCCCGGGACTAGCGGGAGGCTACGAGCAGTACTTC
TRBJ2-3 | TRBV5-1 | TRBD1 | CASSLRGQGTPEDPDTQYF | TGCGCCAGCAGCTTGAGAGGACAGGGGACACCAGAAGACCCAGATACGCAGTATTTT
TRBJ2-3 | TRBV5-1 | TRBD2 | CASSLGAGDGTDTQYF | TGCGCCAGCAGCTTGGGGGCGGGGGATGGCACAGATACGCAGTATTTT
TRBJ2-3 | TRBV27 | TRBD2 | CASTLAGGDTQYF | TGTGCCAGCACCTTAGCGGGGGGGGATACGCAGTATTTT
TRBJ2-3 | TRBV6-1 | TRBD2 | CAVQGLARSDTQYF | TGTGCCGTACAGGGACTAGCGAGGTCAGATACGCAGTATTTT
TRBJ1-1 | TRBV13 | NA | CASSLSTDRNTEAFF | TGTGCCAGCAGCTTATCGACAGACAGGAACACTGAAGCTTTCTTT
TRBJ1-5 | TRBV6-5 | NA | CASSAYNQPQHF | TGTGCCAGCAGTGCCTACAATCAGCCCCAGCATTTT
TRBJ1-5 | TRBV19 | NA | CASTPLPGGAVSNQPQHF | TGTGCCAGTACCCCCCTTCCCGGTGGGGCGGTCAGCAATCAGCCCCAGCATTTT
TRBJ1-1 | TRBV19 | NA | CASSIAGGYTEAFF | TGTGCCAGTAGTATTGCCGGGGGGTACACTGAAGCTTTCTTT
TRBJ2-3 | TRBV6-5 | NA | CASRSITDTQYF | TGTGCCAGCAGATCTATCACAGATACGCAGTATTTT
TRBJ1-3 | TRBV6-6 | TRBD1 | CASIPADRGSGNTIYF | TGTGCCAGCATCCCTGCGGACAGGGGCTCTGGAAACACCATATATTTT
TRBJ1-5 | TRBV18 | TRBD1 | CASSRQGSEQPQHF | TGTGCCAGCTCACGACAGGGATCAGAACAGCCCCAGCATTTT
TRBJ1-5 | TRBV15 | NA | CATSHPGQSSNQPQHF | TGTGCCACCAGCCACCCAGGACAGTCGAGCAATCAGCCCCAGCATTTT